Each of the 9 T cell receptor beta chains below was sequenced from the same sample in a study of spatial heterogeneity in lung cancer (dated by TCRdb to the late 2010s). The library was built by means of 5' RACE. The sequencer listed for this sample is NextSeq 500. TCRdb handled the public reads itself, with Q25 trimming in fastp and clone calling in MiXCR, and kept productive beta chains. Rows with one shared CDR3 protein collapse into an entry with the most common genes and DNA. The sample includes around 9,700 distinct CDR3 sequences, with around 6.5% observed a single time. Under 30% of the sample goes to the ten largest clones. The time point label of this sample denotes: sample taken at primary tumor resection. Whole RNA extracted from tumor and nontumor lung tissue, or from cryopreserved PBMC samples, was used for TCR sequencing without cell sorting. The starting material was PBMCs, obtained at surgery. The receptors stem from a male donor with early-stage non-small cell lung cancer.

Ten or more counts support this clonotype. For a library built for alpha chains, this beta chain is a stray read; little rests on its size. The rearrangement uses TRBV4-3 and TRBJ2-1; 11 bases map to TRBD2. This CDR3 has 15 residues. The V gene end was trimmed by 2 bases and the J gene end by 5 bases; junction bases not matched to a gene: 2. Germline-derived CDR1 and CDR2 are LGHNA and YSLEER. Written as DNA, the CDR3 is TGCGCCAGCAGCCAACTAGCGGGGGGAAACAATGAGCAGTTCTTC. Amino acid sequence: CASSQLAGGNNEQFF.

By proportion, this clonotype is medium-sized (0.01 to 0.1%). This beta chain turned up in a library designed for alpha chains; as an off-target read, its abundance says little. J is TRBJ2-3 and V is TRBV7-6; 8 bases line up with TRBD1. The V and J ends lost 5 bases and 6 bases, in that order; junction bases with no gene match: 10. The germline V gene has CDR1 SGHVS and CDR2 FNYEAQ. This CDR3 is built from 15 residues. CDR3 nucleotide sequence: TGTGCCAGCAGCACGTCCGGGACAGGTGGCGATACGCAGTATTTT. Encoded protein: CASSTSGTGGDTQYF. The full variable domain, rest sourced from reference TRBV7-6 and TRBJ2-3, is GAGVSQSPRYKVTKRGQDVALRCDPISGHVSLYWYRQALGQGPEFLTYFNYEAQQDKSGLPNDRFSAERPEGSISTLTIQRTEQRDSAMYRCASSTSGTGGDTQYFGPGTRLTVL.

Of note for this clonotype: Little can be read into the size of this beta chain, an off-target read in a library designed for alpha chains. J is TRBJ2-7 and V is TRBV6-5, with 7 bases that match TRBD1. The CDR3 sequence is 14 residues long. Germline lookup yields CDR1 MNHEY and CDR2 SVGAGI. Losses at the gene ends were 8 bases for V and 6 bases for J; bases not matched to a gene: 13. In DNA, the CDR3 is TGTGCCAGCTCTCATACAGGGGTTGGAGGCGAGCAGTACTTC. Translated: CASSHTGVGGEQYF.

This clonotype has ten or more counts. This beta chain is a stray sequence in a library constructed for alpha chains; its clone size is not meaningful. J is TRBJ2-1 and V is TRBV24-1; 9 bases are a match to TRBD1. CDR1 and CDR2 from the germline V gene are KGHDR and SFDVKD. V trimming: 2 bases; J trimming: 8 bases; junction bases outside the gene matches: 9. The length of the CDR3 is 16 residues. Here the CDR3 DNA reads TGTGCCACCAGTGATTGGGGGACAGGGAGGTTGGATGAGCAGTTCTTC. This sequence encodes CATSDWGTGRLDEQFF.

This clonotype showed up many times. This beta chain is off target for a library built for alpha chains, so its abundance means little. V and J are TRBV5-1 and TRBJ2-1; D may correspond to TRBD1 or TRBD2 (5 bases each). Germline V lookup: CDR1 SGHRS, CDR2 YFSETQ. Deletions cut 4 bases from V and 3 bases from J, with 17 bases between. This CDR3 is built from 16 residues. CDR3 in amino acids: CASSAVRDGFYNEQFF. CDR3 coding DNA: TGCGCCAGCAGCGCTGTCCGGGACGGGTTCTACAATGAGCAGTTCTTC.

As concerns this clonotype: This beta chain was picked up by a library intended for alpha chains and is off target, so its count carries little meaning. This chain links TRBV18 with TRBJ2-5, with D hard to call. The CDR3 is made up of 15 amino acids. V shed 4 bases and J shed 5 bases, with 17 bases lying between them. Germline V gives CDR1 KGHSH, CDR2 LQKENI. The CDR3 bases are TGTGCCAGCTCACTCTCCGGGCAAAACGGGGAGACCCAGTACTTC. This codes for CASSLSGQNGETQYF. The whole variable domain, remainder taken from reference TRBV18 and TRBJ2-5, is NAGVMQNPRHLVRRRGQEARLRCSPMKGHSHVYWYRQLPEEGLKFMVYLQKENIIDESGMPKERFSAEFPKEGPSILRIQQVVRGDSAAYFCASSLSGQNGETQYFGPGTRLLVL.

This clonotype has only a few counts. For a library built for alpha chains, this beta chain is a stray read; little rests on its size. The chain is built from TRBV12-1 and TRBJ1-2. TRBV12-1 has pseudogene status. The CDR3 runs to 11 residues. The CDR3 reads CASSLNYGYTF. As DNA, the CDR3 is TGTGCCAGCAGCCTTAACTATGGCTACACCTTC.

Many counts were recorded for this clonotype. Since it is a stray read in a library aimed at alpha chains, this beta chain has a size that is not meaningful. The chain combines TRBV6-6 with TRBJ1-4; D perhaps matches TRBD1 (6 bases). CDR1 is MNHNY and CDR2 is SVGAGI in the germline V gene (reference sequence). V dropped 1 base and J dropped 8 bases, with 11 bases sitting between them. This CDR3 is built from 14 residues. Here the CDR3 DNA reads TGTGCCAGCAGTTACTTCACCGGGACAGAAAAACTGTTTTTT. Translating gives CASSYFTGTEKLFF.

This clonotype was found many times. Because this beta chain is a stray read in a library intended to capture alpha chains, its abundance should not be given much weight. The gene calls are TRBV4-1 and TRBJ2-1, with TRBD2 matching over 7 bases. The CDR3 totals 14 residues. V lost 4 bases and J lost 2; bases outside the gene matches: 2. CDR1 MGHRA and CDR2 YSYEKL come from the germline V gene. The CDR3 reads CASSPSGTYNEQFF. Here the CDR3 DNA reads TGCGCCAGCAGCCCTAGCGGAACCTACAATGAGCAGTTCTTC.